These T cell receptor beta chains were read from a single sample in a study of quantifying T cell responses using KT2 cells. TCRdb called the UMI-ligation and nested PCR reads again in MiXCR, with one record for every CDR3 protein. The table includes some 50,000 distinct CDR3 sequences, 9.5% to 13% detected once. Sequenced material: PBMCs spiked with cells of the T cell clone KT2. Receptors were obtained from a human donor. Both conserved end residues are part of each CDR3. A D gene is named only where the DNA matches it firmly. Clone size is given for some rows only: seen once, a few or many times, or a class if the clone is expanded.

CASSLRRGAHEQFF	many	14	.	TRBV4-1	TRBJ2-1
CASSPYRGGNTEAFF	few	15	.	TRBV7-2	TRBJ1-1
CASSFRFLSYEQYF	few	14	.	TRBV7-2	TRBJ2-7
CASSLIGQGSGELFF	.	15	TRBD1	TRBV12-3/TRBV12-4	TRBJ2-2
CSVGQGEETQYF	few	12	.	TRBV29-1	TRBJ2-5
CATSAVGGRNSPLHF	many	15	.	TRBV2	TRBJ1-6
CSARGDGRKNTEAFF	many	15	.	TRBV20-1	TRBJ1-1
CASSKVIGDNTEAFF	many	15	.	TRBV21-1	TRBJ1-1
CASSSGLDTDTQYF	few	14	.	TRBV6-2/TRBV6-3	TRBJ2-3
CSVITGVGHRDEQFF	.	15	TRBD1	TRBV20-1	TRBJ2-1
CASSPQPGARGGYTF	few	15	.	TRBV5-1	TRBJ1-2
CASSQWTSGQANSNQPQHF	many	19	.	TRBV11-3	TRBJ1-5
CASSAGDLAGPQETQYF	many	17	TRBD2	TRBV9	TRBJ2-5
CASRGTRNTEAFF	.	13	.	TRBV2	TRBJ1-1
CASSPIGGITGELFF	.	15	.	TRBV6-4	TRBJ2-2
CASSGTGGTGELFF	few	14	TRBD1	TRBV2	TRBJ2-2
CASSLAEDQPQHF	.	13	.	TRBV12-3/TRBV12-4	TRBJ1-5
CASTFHREGTEAFF	few	14	.	TRBV2	TRBJ1-1
CAISESGGVDQETQYF	few	16	TRBD2	TRBV10-3	TRBJ2-5
CASSQDLIGIYGGGGYTF	few	18	.	TRBV4-1	TRBJ1-2
CASSLGALPGQGRRGTEAFF	.	20	TRBD1	TRBV5-1	TRBJ1-1
CASSPRTGYNTEAFF	few	15	.	TRBV27	TRBJ1-1
CASRKDSPGEAFF	many	13	.	TRBV5-1	TRBJ1-1
CASSYLRGGGDYEQYF	few	16	TRBD2	TRBV11-2	TRBJ2-7
CASSQDRVAVGYEQYF	few	16	.	TRBV3-1	TRBJ2-7
CASSPRSSVQGAFF	few	14	.	TRBV12-3/TRBV12-4	TRBJ1-1
CASSIRLDRGAHEQYF	many	16	TRBD1	TRBV19	TRBJ2-7
CAISREGASTEAFF	.	14	TRBD1	TRBV10-3	TRBJ1-1
CASSAPLGTQYF	many	12	.	TRBV12-3/TRBV12-4	TRBJ2-5
CASSVVSGRGSYNEQFF	few	17	TRBD2	TRBV9	TRBJ2-1
CATSRVPSFGPDTQYF	many	16	.	TRBV15	TRBJ2-3
CSVGADGKNYGYTF	many	14	.	TRBV29-1	TRBJ1-2
CASSLVGRTDTQYF	few	14	.	TRBV5-1	TRBJ2-3
CASSHRPYEQYF	few	12	.	TRBV7-9	TRBJ2-7
CASSIQELTEAFF	.	13	.	TRBV12-3/TRBV12-4	TRBJ1-1
CASTLTSGGYNEQFF	few	15	TRBD2	TRBV7-2	TRBJ2-1
CASSFPGETQYF	many	12	.	TRBV7-2	TRBJ2-5
CASSGRAYEQYF	many	12	.	TRBV2	TRBJ2-7
CASSPGTTDGYTF	.	13	.	TRBV7-9	TRBJ1-2
CASSLDWAEQFF	many	12	.	TRBV5-4	TRBJ2-1
CASSEGGAGTGELFF	.	15	.	TRBV5-1	TRBJ2-2
CASSSDGNTEAFF	many	13	.	TRBV5-1	TRBJ1-1
CSFDYPGSTEAFF	few	13	.	TRBV29-1	TRBJ1-1
CASSLAAWSSYNEQFF	few	16	.	TRBV7-8	TRBJ2-1
CASSYEGGMNTEAFF	.	15	.	TRBV6-6	TRBJ1-1
CASSGKTGSDGEKLFF	.	16	TRBD1	TRBV5-1	TRBJ1-4
CASGSGNRVTEAFF	many	14	.	TRBV9	TRBJ1-1
CAISDPGAVNYEQYF	.	15	.	TRBV10-3	TRBJ2-7
CASSFNRGTLEAFF	.	14	TRBD1	TRBV12-3/TRBV12-4	TRBJ1-1
CASSYGSSARSGANVLTF	.	18	.	TRBV6-2/TRBV6-3	TRBJ2-6
CASSAYRVQETQYF	many	14	.	TRBV5-5	TRBJ2-5
CASSQTEAGSDTQYF	many	15	TRBD2	TRBV14	TRBJ2-3
CSLNNPGGSYNEQFF	.	15	TRBD2	TRBV20-1	TRBJ2-1
CASSQEGFGQPTEKLFF	.	17	.	TRBV4-1	TRBJ1-4